These 6 T cell receptor beta chains came from one sample sequenced in a study of post-analysis software for immune sequencing data. Study-level results: Among roughly five TRBV segments more frequent in patients than controls were TRBV5-6, TRBV5-1 and TRBV20-1.

Their antigen targets remain unknown. Prepared TCR beta cDNA libraries contained unique molecular identifiers. In TCRdb, the PCR reads were re-called with MiXCR into one record per CDR3 protein. The sample holds about 200,000 distinct CDR3 sequences, over 25% seen once. Sequenced: blood. These receptor sequences come from a girl aged 2 to 17 with multiple sclerosis.

A word on this clonotype: A much larger clone lies one base from this, so it may be a read error. The chain joins TRBV2 to TRBJ2-5; 11 bases align to TRBD1. The CDR3 extends over 13 amino acids. Unmatched junction bases numbered 4, after V lost 8 bases and J lost 5 bases. CDR1 and CDR2 (germline): SNHLY, FYNNEI. CDR3: CASGQGARETQYF. As DNA, the CDR3 is TGTGCCAGCGGACAGGGGGCGAGGGAGACCCAGTACTTC.

This clonotype was observed at least ten times. The chain combines TRBV11-2 with TRBJ2-7, with D tentatively TRBD2 (6 bases). Germline values: CDR1 SGHAT, CDR2 FQNNGV. This CDR3 is 16 amino acids long. V lost 2 bases and J 2 bases, leaving 16 bases between the germline ends. CDR3 loop: CASSLWPGETTYEQYF. The CDR3 DNA follows: TGTGCCAGCAGCTTATGGCCGGGGGAGACAACCTACGAGCAGTACTTC.

The V and J genes are TRBV6-1 and TRBJ2-3; D is possibly TRBD1 (6 bases). CDR3 length: 13 residues. From germline, CDR1 is MNHNS and CDR2 SASEGT. Deletions cut 8 bases from V and 5 bases from J, with 14 bases between. The CDR3 sequence: CASRLVRGDTQYF. The DNA for the CDR3 is TGTGCCAGCCGATTAGTCAGGGGAGATACGCAGTATTTT.

V is TRBV7-9 and J is TRBJ1-5; 12 bases fit TRBD1. Trimming at V came to 5 bases and at J to 6 bases, leaving 8 bases not matched to a gene. The CDR3 is 16 amino acids. Germline values: CDR1 SEHNR, CDR2 FQNEAQ (reference sequence). The CDR3 here is CASSLSGTGGTQPQHF. The CDR3 coding sequence is TGTGCCAGCAGCCTTTCCGGGACAGGGGGCACTCAGCCCCAGCATTTT.

The chain carries TRBV5-6 and TRBJ2-7; D is uncertain. This CDR3 has 14 amino acids. Germline CDR1 and CDR2: SGHDT and YYEEEE. The V and J ends lost 4 bases and 2 bases respectively, with 13 bases between them. The CDR3 protein is CASSLQLNPYEQYF. CDR3 DNA sequence: TGTGCCAGCAGCCTACAACTGAACCCCTACGAGCAGTACTTC.

This clonotype turned up a few times. The chain combines TRBV5-1 with TRBJ1-4; 9 nucleotides match TRBD1. The CDR3 runs to 13 residues. V was pared by 7 bases and J by 8 bases, with 6 bases of the junction left unmatched. Germline CDR1 is SGHRS and CDR2 is YFSETQ. The CDR3: CASRGTGREKLFF. CDR3 coding DNA: TGCGCCAGCCGCGGGACAGGGCGGGAAAAACTGTTTTTT.